In this sample, the clone carrying this T cell receptor beta chain turned up a few times. This sample is drawn from a study of blood T cell repertoires in COVID-19. Turning to the study itself: The analysed material was cDNA or gDNA that came from T cells, B-cell-depleted T cells, or PBMCs.

Germline V CDR1 and CDR2: MNHEY, SMNVEV (reference sequence). V lost 7 bases, J lost 8 bases, and 8 bases stayed unmatched. This CDR3 comprises 14 residues. TCRdb keeps only in-frame clones here, not all; method: immunoSEQ multiplex PCR. The sample lists about 200,000 clones; 75% to 90% were seen once. This clonotype was obtained from a human donor in a cohort sampled during active COVID-19. Sequenced: peripheral blood. V gene TRBV27 combines with J gene TRBJ2-1; 10 bases map to TRBD1. CDR3 residues: CASTDRGPVDEQFF. DNA for the CDR3: TGTGCCAGCACCGACAGGGGGCCAGTGGATGAGCAGTTCTTC.